The TCR beta chain described here comes from a study of T cells in Graves' hyperthyroidism and ophthalmopathy. There were TCR beta CDR3 regions amplified from RNA transcripts. The study used the HTBI primer set for a first-round RT-PCR of the TCR CDR3. TCRdb re-analysed the multiplex PCR reads in MiXCR, keeping a single row per CDR3 protein. The data show about 840,000 distinct CDR3 sequences, 35% to 40% seen once. Absence of ophthalmopathy progression within 18 months defined stable Graves' hyperthyroidism. Newly diagnosed patients aged 18 to 65 had hyperthyroidism of under 2 months' duration. Diagnostic assessment was based on clinical symptoms, serum thyroxine and TRAb, thyroid ultrasound and orbital computed tomography. The sequenced material came from blood. This TCR was sampled from a man younger than 30 with Graves' hyperthyroidism.

CDR3: CSVERASGREAFF. CDR3 in DNA: TGCAGCGTTGAGAGGGCTAGCGGGAGGGAAGCTTTCTTT. The chain links TRBV29-1 to TRBJ1-1; no clear D gene. Germline values: CDR1 SQVTM, CDR2 ANQGSEA. The length of the CDR3 is 13 residues. Deletions cut 3 bases from V and 8 bases from J, with 16 bases between.